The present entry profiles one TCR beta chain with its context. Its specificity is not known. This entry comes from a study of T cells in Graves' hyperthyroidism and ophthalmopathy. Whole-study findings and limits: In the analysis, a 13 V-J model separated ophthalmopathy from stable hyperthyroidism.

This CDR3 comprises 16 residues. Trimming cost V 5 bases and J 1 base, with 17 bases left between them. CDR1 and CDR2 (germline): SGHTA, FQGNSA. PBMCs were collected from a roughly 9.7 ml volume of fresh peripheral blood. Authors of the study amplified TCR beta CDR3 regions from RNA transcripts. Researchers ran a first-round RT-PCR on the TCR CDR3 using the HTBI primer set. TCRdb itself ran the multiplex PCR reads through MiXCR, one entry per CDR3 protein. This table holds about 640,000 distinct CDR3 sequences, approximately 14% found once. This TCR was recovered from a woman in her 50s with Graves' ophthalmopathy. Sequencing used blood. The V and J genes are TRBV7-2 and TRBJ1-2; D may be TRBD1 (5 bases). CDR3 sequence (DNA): TGTGCCAGCAGCCCCCGGACACTTTCGTTTAACTATGGCTACACCTTC. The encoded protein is CASSPRTLSFNYGYTF. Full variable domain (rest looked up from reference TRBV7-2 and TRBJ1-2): GAGVSQSPSNKVTEKGKDVELRCDPISGHTALYWYRQSLGQGLEFLIYFQGNSAPDKSGLPSDRFSAERTGGSVSTLTIQRTQQEDSAVYLCASSPRTLSFNYGYTFGSGTRLTVV.